This T cell receptor beta chain was profiled in a study of control samples from healthy donors and cancer patients. The method was immunoSEQ multiplex PCR; TCRdb's version includes in-frame clones alone and lacks a portion of them. The sample records about 120,000 clones, 70% to 90% being singletons. The CDR3 is 14 residues long. J gave up 7 bases and V 8 bases, and 11 bases lay outside the gene matches. In germline, CDR1 is GTSNPN, CDR2 SVGIG (reference sequence). The rearrangement uses TRBV30 and TRBJ1-2; 12 nucleotides agree with TRBD1. This receptor was obtained from a middle-aged man in good health. Sequenced: blood. In nucleotides, the CDR3 is TGTGCCCGGTTTTCCGGGACAGGGGGCGGTGGCTACACCTTC. Translating it yields CARFSGTGGGGYTF. Based on the CDR3 plus reference TRBV30 and TRBJ1-2, the full variable domain is SQTIHQWPATLVQPVGSPLSLECTVEGTSNPNLYWYRQAAGRGLQLLFYSVGIGQISSEVPQNLSASRPQDRQFILSSKKLLLSDSGFYLCARFSGTGGGGYTFGSGTRLTVV.